This T cell receptor (beta chain) came from a study of cytomegalovirus exposure and HLA in healthy donors. Study-wide results and caveats: A later look showed TCR association rates differing by HLA locus, highest for DRB1 and lowest for HLA-C.

Germline V lookup: CDR1 LNHDA, CDR2 SQIVND (reference sequence). This CDR3 spans 15 amino acids. V shed 5 bases, J shed 5 bases, and the junction held 8 bases outside the gene matches. The study ran its PCR with 60 Vbeta and 13 Jbeta primers. Clones were sequenced by immunoSEQ multiplex PCR, and TCRdb holds only the in-frame ones, with some missing. The table has some 130,000 clones, about 82% seen once. In the case of this clone: Its specificity is not known.

The TCR originated in a man aged 30 to 39 in good health. The chain joins TRBV19 to TRBJ1-5, with 8 bases matching TRBD1. Sequenced input: PBMCs. CDR3 residues: CASSQATGVDQPQHF. The CDR3 DNA reads TGTGCCAGTAGTCAGGCGACAGGGGTGGATCAGCCCCAGCATTTT. Based on the CDR3 plus reference TRBV19 and TRBJ1-5, the full variable domain is DGGITQSPKYLFRKEGQNVTLSCEQNLNHDAMYWYRQDPGQGLRLIYYSQIVNDFQKGDIAEGYSVSREKKESFPLTVTSAQKNPTAFYLCASSQATGVDQPQHFGDGTRLSIL.